The entry below describes one T cell receptor (beta chain). The sample is drawn from a study of CD8 T cells in Susac syndrome. The RNA, 0.5 to 1 ug, was put through reverse transcription using random hexamers. An immunoSEQ multiplex PCR generated amplified TCR beta CDR3 products spanning 54 Vbeta and 13 Jbeta. TCRdb analysed the immunoSEQ multiplex PCR reads with MiXCR anew, one entry per CDR3 protein. The sample contains 250,000 to 300,000 distinct CDR3 sequences, approximately 85% of which appear only once. CD8+ and CD4+ T cells circulating in blood were sequenced for TCR beta. In the multiple sclerosis control group, patients were treatment-naive and had stable or active relapsing-remitting disease. TEMRA cells were FACS-enriched, with CD8+ and CD4+ T cells isolated negatively. CDR3 length equals 13 residues. V was pared by 8 bases and J by 8 bases, with 8 bases of the junction left unmatched. The germline gives CDR1 MNHNS, CDR2 SASEGT.

The receptor comes from a human donor with multiple sclerosis. Sequencing was performed on CD8+ T cells from PBMCs. J is TRBJ1-2 and V is TRBV6-1; 10 bases align to TRBD1. The CDR3 DNA reads as TGTGCCAGCCGGGACAGGGGTGTCGGAGGCTACACCTTC. It is translated as CASRDRGVGGYTF.